This TCR beta chain was identified in a study of T cells after yellow fever vaccination (dated by TCRdb to 2018 to 2020). As for the study more broadly: The SMART-Seq v4 Ultra Low Input RNA kit was used to prepare libraries from fractions with low cell numbers. To follow T-cell clones before and after primary and booster YFV17D yellow fever vaccination, bulk TCR alpha and beta repertoires were sequenced over time. The cohort comprised two healthy male donors, one aged 18 to 30 and one aged 30 to 39 years. Blood was collected at multiple timepoints before and after primary and secondary immunization, and bulk PBMC replicates and cell subsets were isolated. What the research found in general, with its limitations: Compared with the primary T-cell response, the secondary T-cell response was faster but weaker, reaching its peak on day 5 rather than on day 15. After the booster, most of the clones that had expanded following primary vaccination were detected again (roughly 96% of CD4 and roughly 88% of CD8), which suggests that memory was broadly maintained. A small share of clonotypes occurred in both CD4 and CD8 compartments, likely arising from convergent recombination. Because the study included only a couple of donors, the extent to which the findings can be generalized is limited. Computational filtering was needed because FACS-sorted repertoires could contain abundant contaminating clonotypes from the bulk population.

The intended sense of this specimen's treatment or condition label: live attenuated yellow fever vaccine strain. Two biological replicates of bulk PBMCs were collected at each blood-draw timepoint. PBMCs were isolated from peripheral blood using a standard Ficoll-Paque protocol. TriZol was used to extract RNA from bulk PBMCs, CD4 and CD8 fractions, and dextramer-positive and dextramer-negative fractions. Sequencing was carried out with an Illumina NovaSeq 6000. TCR cDNA was made using 5'RACE template switching, a step that added a universal primer site and unique molecular identifiers. Priming of cDNA synthesis was performed from both the TCR alpha and TCR beta constant segments. Two PCR steps were used to amplify libraries, with sample barcodes and sequencing adapters being added in the second step. Sequencing of the libraries was done on either Illumina HiSeq 2500 (2x100 bp) or NovaSeq (2x150 bp). The original methods were these. MIGEC was used to demultiplex reads and collapse the reads into UMI consensus sequences, and MiXCR was used for V(D)J alignment. Vaccine-responding clonotypes were defined with edgeR using replicate PBMC samples, requiring FDR below 0.01 and a log2 fold change above 5 up to day 15. Bulk clonotypes were assigned CD4 or CD8 identity according to which sequenced CD4 or CD8 repertoire held them at higher abundance. TCRdb cleaned the public reads at Q25 with fastp, built clones with MiXCR and kept in-frame beta chains. Under each unique CDR3 protein, matching rows form one entry showing the most common genes and DNA. These V and J calls are TCRdb output, not the study's own analysis. Recorded for this sample are a few hundred thousand distinct CDR3 sequences; approximately 4% of them occurred a single time. 20% to 25% of the sample comes from the top ten.

CDR1 is given as DFQATT and CDR2 as SNEGSKA, both from the germline V gene (reference sequence). V and J are truncated by 7 bases and 0 bases respectively, leaving an intervening sequence of 10 bases. Including the terminal cysteine and phenylalanine, the CDR3 comprises 12 residues. Only CDR3 DNA remains: 36 bases, in frame from the first base. Comment on this clonotype: Its binding antigen is unknown. It has no much larger one-base neighbor in the sample; base qualities were not kept.

The sample consisted of PBMCs, taken 5 days after the yellow fever booster vaccination. This receptor chain uses TRBV20-1 and TRBJ2-7; the D gene cannot be resolved reliably. This clonotype was sampled from a man younger than 35 who received the YFV17D yellow fever vaccine. The DNA is as follows: TGCAGTGTAAAGAGGAGCTCCTACGAGCAGTACTTC. It codes for CSVKRSSYEQYF.